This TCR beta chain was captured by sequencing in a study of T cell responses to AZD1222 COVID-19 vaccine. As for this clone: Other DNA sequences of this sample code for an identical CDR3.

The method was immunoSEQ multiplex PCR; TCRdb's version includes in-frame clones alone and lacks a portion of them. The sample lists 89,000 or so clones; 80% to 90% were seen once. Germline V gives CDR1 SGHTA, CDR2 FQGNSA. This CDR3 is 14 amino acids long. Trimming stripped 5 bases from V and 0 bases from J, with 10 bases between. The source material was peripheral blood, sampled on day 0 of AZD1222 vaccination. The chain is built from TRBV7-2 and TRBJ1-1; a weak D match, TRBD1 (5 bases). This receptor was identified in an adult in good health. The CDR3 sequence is CASSAGLLNTEAFF. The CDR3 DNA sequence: TGTGCCAGCAGCGCGGGACTGCTGAACACTGAAGCTTTCTTT.